Shown below are 32 T cell receptor beta chains from a single sample sequenced in a study of T cell repertoires in cytomegalovirus infection. These TCRs' antigens remain unknown. MiXCR was run by TCRdb on the reads, yielding one entry per CDR3 protein. The sample yields about 220,000 distinct CDR3 sequences, about 39% seen once. Sample: CD8+ T cells from cultured PBMCs, taken from culture after CMV antigen stimulation. Every receptor here comes from a human donor in good health (CMV status not recorded). Some clones in this sample may be carry-over from other donors' samples.

This chain links TRBV5-1 with TRBJ1-1, with unresolved D. The CDR3 is 13 residues long. The germline gives CDR1 SGHRS, CDR2 YFSETQ. V lost 0 bases and J 3 bases, leaving 6 bases between the germline ends. DNA for the CDR3: TGCGCCAGCAGCTTGGTCGAGTACACTGAAGCTTTCTTT. Its protein is CASSLVEYTEAFF.

The chain couples TRBV27 to TRBJ1-1; D might be TRBD1 (5 bases). V lost 4 bases to trimming and J lost 3 bases, with 15 bases between them. Germline V gene sequence: CDR1 MNHEY, CDR2 SMNVEV (reference sequence). The CDR3 totals 15 residues. The CDR3 DNA reads TGTGCCAGCAGTTCAGGGCAGTATTTGGACACTGAAGCTTTCTTT. Residues: CASSSGQYLDTEAFF.

This clonotype was seen more than once but under ten times. V is TRBV7-8 and J is TRBJ2-1; a weak D match, TRBD2 (7 bases). Trimming took off 1 base at V and 2 bases at J, with 9 bases between the two ends. CDR1 is SGHVS and CDR2 is FQNEAQ in the germline V gene. This CDR3 spans 15 amino acids. The CDR3 reads CASSLVGGAYNEQFF. In DNA, the CDR3 is TGTGCCAGCAGCTTAGTAGGGGGGGCCTACAATGAGCAGTTCTTC.

The V gene is TRBV27, the J gene TRBJ2-7, with 7 bases lining up with TRBD1. Losses at the gene ends were 6 bases for V and 2 bases for J; bases not matched to a gene: 7. Germline V gives CDR1 MNHEY, CDR2 SMNVEV (reference sequence). The CDR3 covers 14 residues. As DNA, the CDR3 is TGTGCCAGCAGCCAGGGACAGATGACCTACGAGCAGTACTTC. It translates to CASSQGQMTYEQYF.

V and J are TRBV28 and TRBJ2-5, with 9 bases that match TRBD2. The germline gives CDR1 MDHEN, CDR2 SYDVKM. CDR3 length: 17 amino acids. Trimming removed 3 bases from V and 0 bases from J; junction bases left unmatched: 8. This chain's CDR3 is CASSFILAGKYQETQYF. The CDR3 DNA reads as TGTGCCAGCAGTTTTATTCTAGCGGGAAAATACCAAGAGACCCAGTACTTC.

The chain employs TRBV3-1 and TRBJ2-7; 12 bases map to TRBD2. Germline V lookup: CDR1 LGHDT, CDR2 YNNKEL (reference sequence). V lost 0 bases to trimming and J lost 4 bases; unmatched junction nucleotides: 4. This CDR3 has 16 residues. CDR3 DNA sequence: TGTGCCAGCAGCCAAGAAAGGACTAGCGGGGCTTACGAGCAGTACTTC. Translated: CASSQERTSGAYEQYF.

This clonotype was counted a few times. The chain joins TRBV27 to TRBJ2-7; 11 nucleotides align to TRBD1. The CDR3 consists of 15 residues. The J segment lost 5 bases and the V segment lost 5 bases, leaving 8 bases of the junction unmatched. The germline CDR1 and CDR2 sequences are MNHEY and SMNVEV (reference sequence). The CDR3 spells CASSPRTGGPHEQYF. The CDR3 DNA is TGTGCCAGCAGTCCTAGGACAGGGGGCCCACACGAGCAGTACTTC.

This clonotype was counted only a few times. V and J are TRBV20-1 and TRBJ2-3; D possibly corresponds to TRBD1 (5 bases). CDR3 size: 14 residues. Germline CDR1 DFQATT, CDR2 SNEGSKA (reference sequence). The V gene lost 2 bases and the J gene lost 4 bases, with 13 bases spanning the gap. CDR3 protein: CSARSTTGPDTQYF. The CDR3 nucleotides read TGCAGTGCTAGATCGACCACAGGTCCAGATACGCAGTATTTT.

This clonotype came up a few times. This chain links TRBV4-1 with TRBJ2-3; D gene unclear. Per germline, CDR1 MGHRA and CDR2 YSYEKL. Trimming pared 4 bases from V and 2 bases from J, leaving 16 bases between. This CDR3 spans 16 amino acids. This CDR3 reads CASSPKGYPATDTQYF. CDR3 DNA sequence: TGCGCCAGCAGCCCCAAAGGGTACCCTGCCACAGATACGCAGTATTTT.

The chain couples TRBV3-1 to TRBJ2-7; possible D gene TRBD2, 5 bases. This CDR3 has 14 residues. Germline V gives CDR1 LGHDT, CDR2 YNNKEL (reference sequence). Trimming stripped 0 bases from V and 2 bases from J, with 8 bases between. CDR3 DNA sequence: TGTGCCAGCAGCCAAGAGCCGGGGACCTACGAGCAGTACTTC. This translates into CASSQEPGTYEQYF.

This clonotype has just a few counts. The J gene is TRBJ1-1, the V gene TRBV7-2; the D is unclear. There are 13 residues in the CDR3. Germline CDR1 is SGHTA and CDR2 is FQGNSA. The V end was cut by 2 bases, the J end by 9 bases, with 13 bases between. The CDR3 reads CASSLHTAPKAFF. The DNA of the CDR3 is TGTGCCAGCAGCTTACACACAGCGCCAAAAGCTTTCTTT.

The chain links TRBV9 to TRBJ2-1; D perhaps matches TRBD2 (6 bases). The V gene lost 1 base and the J gene lost 2 bases, with 10 bases spanning the gap. The CDR3 consists of 15 residues. CDR1 and CDR2 from the germline V gene are SGDLS and YYNGEE. The CDR3 loop is CASSVISGTYNEQFF. The CDR3 nucleotides are TGTGCCAGCAGCGTAATTAGCGGAACCTACAATGAGCAGTTCTTC.

This clonotype has just a few counts. V is TRBV5-5 and J is TRBJ1-1; possibly TRBD1 for D (6 bases). This CDR3 is built from 13 residues. Trimming took 4 bases from V and 6 from J, leaving 13 bases between them. Germline loops: CDR1 SGHKS, CDR2 YYEKEE (reference sequence). CDR3 DNA sequence: TGTGCCAGCAGCCCACAGGGAGACTCTGAAGCTTTCTTT. Translating gives CASSPQGDSEAFF.

V usage is TRBV6-6 and J usage is TRBJ1-1; D is undetermined. There are 14 residues in the CDR3. Per germline, CDR1 MNHNY and CDR2 SVGAGI (reference sequence). V was clipped by 4 bases and J by 2 bases, with 11 bases between them. The CDR3 DNA reads as TGTGCCAGCAGTTCCACACACAGAAACACTGAAGCTTTCTTT. Translated, it gives CASSSTHRNTEAFF.

This chain connects TRBV5-5 to TRBJ2-7; TRBD1 is a possible D gene (7 bases). The V end was cut by 3 bases, the J end by 7 bases, with 17 bases between. The CDR3 extends over 14 amino acids. CDR1 and CDR2 from the germline V gene are SGHKS and YYEKEE (reference sequence). The CDR3 loop reads CASSYYRGGGEQYF. The DNA for the CDR3 is TGTGCCAGCAGCTACTACAGGGGAGGCGGGGAGCAGTACTTC.

CDR3: CASRSRDRYEQYF. In DNA, the CDR3 is TGTGCCAGCAGGAGCCGGGACAGATACGAGCAGTACTTC. The chain employs TRBV6-1 and TRBJ2-7; 7 bases map to TRBD1. V was clipped by 6 bases and J by 4 bases; unmatched bases: 6. The CDR3 loop spans 13 amino acids. Germline assignment: CDR1 MNHNS and CDR2 SASEGT.

The chain employs TRBV29-1 and TRBJ2-1, with 10 bases fitting TRBD2. J gave up 2 bases and V 7 bases, and 2 bases lay outside the gene matches. The CDR3 is 13 amino acids. From germline, CDR1 is SQVTM and CDR2 ANQGSEA. CDR3 loop: CSAGLAAYNEQFF. The DNA of the CDR3 is TGCAGCGCCGGACTAGCGGCCTACAATGAGCAGTTCTTC.

This clonotype was found a few times. This chain links TRBV7-9 with TRBJ2-7, with a weak D call TRBD2 (7 bases). Looked up from germline, CDR1 is SEHNR and CDR2 is FQNEAQ (reference sequence). The CDR3 length is 15 residues. Trimming removed 5 bases from V and 2 bases from J, with 16 bases in between. The chain's CDR3 is CASSPPGGRAYEQYF. CDR3 nucleotide sequence: TGTGCCAGCAGCCCTCCCGGGGGGCGGGCCTACGAGCAGTACTTC.

The chain couples TRBV29-1 to TRBJ1-2, with a possible D match to TRBD1 (6 bases). The CDR3 is 12 amino acids. With 3 bases removed from V and 4 bases from J, the gap between germline ends came to 9 bases. From germline, CDR1 is SQVTM and CDR2 ANQGSEA. The CDR3 region is CSVEGGAYGYTF. CDR3 DNA: TGCAGCGTTGAGGGGGGGGCCTATGGCTACACCTTC. Filled out from reference TRBV29-1 and TRBJ1-2, the complete variable domain reads SAVISQKPSRDICQRGTSLTIQCQVDSQVTMMFWYRQQPGQSLTLIATANQGSEATYESGFVIDKFPISRPNLTFSTLTVSNMSPEDSSIYLCSVEGGAYGYTFGSGTRLTVV.

This clonotype occurred many times. The rearrangement joins TRBV7-2 to TRBJ1-6; perhaps TRBD1 as D (6 bases). Germline V gene lookup returns CDR1 SGHTA and CDR2 FQGNSA. This CDR3 region has 13 residues. Trimming removed 1 base from V and 11 bases from J, with 9 bases in between. The CDR3 nucleotides are TGTGCCAGCAGCTTAGTAACAGGGACACCCCTCCACTTT. Amino acids: CASSLVTGTPLHF.

V and J are TRBV29-1 and TRBJ1-2, with 11 positions matching TRBD1. V was clipped by 8 bases and J by 5 bases; unmatched bases: 4. The CDR3 covers 12 residues. CDR1 and CDR2 (germline): SQVTM, ANQGSEA. CDR3: CSIGQGAYGYTF. CDR3 bases: TGCAGCATTGGACAGGGGGCGTATGGCTACACCTTC. The full variable domain, completed using reference TRBV29-1 and TRBJ1-2, is SAVISQKPSRDICQRGTSLTIQCQVDSQVTMMFWYRQQPGQSLTLIATANQGSEATYESGFVIDKFPISRPNLTFSTLTVSNMSPEDSSIYLCSIGQGAYGYTFGSGTRLTVV.

This sequence joins TRBV27 and TRBJ1-6; 8 bases line up with TRBD1. Germline values: CDR1 MNHEY, CDR2 SMNVEV (reference sequence). V was clipped by 3 bases and J by 3 bases; unmatched bases: 7. The CDR3 contains 17 residues. DNA for the CDR3: TGTGCCAGCAGTTTCGGACAGGGACTGGGCTATAATTCACCCCTCCACTTT. This codes for CASSFGQGLGYNSPLHF.

This clonotype has just a few counts. This sequence joins TRBV28 and TRBJ1-5; D might be TRBD1 (5 bases). The CDR3 contains 14 residues. V lost 5 bases and J lost 7, with 15 bases in between. Germline values: CDR1 MDHEN, CDR2 SYDVKM. CDR3 sequence: CASSPDSLRQPQHF. DNA of the CDR3: TGTGCCAGCAGTCCCGACAGCCTCCGCCAGCCCCAGCATTTT.

The rearrangement uses TRBV6-4 and TRBJ2-2; either TRBD1 or TRBD2 may supply D (5 bases each). The CDR3 is made up of 16 amino acids. The germline CDR1 and CDR2 sequences are MRHNA and SNTAGT. The ends were cut back, 0 bases at V and 3 bases at J, with 11 bases in the middle. This CDR3 is CASSDSAGSDTGELFF. DNA for the CDR3: TGTGCCAGCAGTGACTCGGCAGGGAGCGACACCGGGGAGCTGTTTTTT.

The V gene is TRBV4-1, the J gene TRBJ1-1; no clear D gene. The V end lost 0 bases, the J end lost 4 bases, and 12 bases lay between the germline ends. This CDR3 contains 15 residues. Germline V gene sequence: CDR1 MGHRA, CDR2 YSYEKL. CDR3 coding DNA: TGCGCCAGCAGCCAAGAGGGTCCGGGTACCACTGAAGCTTTCTTT. It is translated as CASSQEGPGTTEAFF.

The chain combines TRBV11-2 with TRBJ2-2; 11 bases agree with TRBD2. Germline assignment: CDR1 SGHAT and CDR2 FQNNGV. The CDR3 has 18 residues. V was pared by 5 bases and J by 2 bases, with 10 bases of the junction left unmatched. The CDR3 here is CASSPLKGTSGNTGELFF. CDR3 bases: TGTGCCAGCAGCCCACTTAAGGGGACTAGCGGCAACACCGGGGAGCTGTTTTTT.

This chain links TRBV6-8 with TRBJ1-1; D ambiguous. Trimming removed 6 bases from V and 2 bases from J, with 10 bases in between. Germline V CDR1 and CDR2: MNHGY, SAAAGT. The CDR3 is 13 amino acids. The CDR3 nucleotides read TGTGCCAGCAGCCGTGGGTTCAACACTGAAGCTTTCTTT. Its protein product is CASSRGFNTEAFF.

As for this clonotype: A much larger clone differs from this one at a single base, so this may be a read error. This chain joins TRBV7-6 and TRBJ2-3, with 11 bases fitting TRBD2. CDR1 and CDR2 (germline): SGHVS, FNYEAQ. This CDR3 has 16 residues. V lost 5 bases to trimming and J lost 4 bases; unmatched junction nucleotides: 8. The CDR3: CASSPLAGGNSDTQYF. Written as DNA, the CDR3 is TGTGCCAGCAGCCCTCTAGCGGGAGGCAACTCAGATACGCAGTATTTT.

This rearrangement joins TRBV7-4 to TRBJ1-5, with D maybe TRBD1 (5 bases). Germline values: CDR1 SGHVT, CDR2 SQSDAQ. The V and J ends lost 6 bases and 2 bases respectively, with 11 bases between them. The CDR3 extends over 14 amino acids. CDR3 amino acids: CASRDVGGNQPQHF. Written as DNA, the CDR3 is TGTGCCAGCAGGGATGTGGGGGGCAATCAGCCCCAGCATTTT.

J is TRBJ2-1 and V is TRBV29-1, with D unresolved. CDR3 length equals 13 residues. CDR1 is SQVTM, CDR2 ANQGSEA, per germline. Deletions cut 7 bases from V and 0 bases from J, with 10 bases between. The CDR3 bases are TGCAGCGCTTCGCGTAGCTCCTACAATGAGCAGTTCTTC. Encoded protein: CSASRSSYNEQFF.

V is TRBV10-3 and J is TRBJ2-2; TRBD2 matches at 14 bases. This CDR3 has 17 residues. CDR1 ENHRY and CDR2 SYGVKD come from the germline V gene. V lost 4 bases, J lost 1 base, and 2 bases stayed unmatched. The CDR3 nucleotides are TGTGCCATCAGTGCGGGACTAGCGGGAGAGAACACCGGGGAGCTGTTTTTT. This encodes CAISAGLAGENTGELFF.

The V gene is TRBV7-6, the J gene TRBJ1-1, with D perhaps TRBD1 (6 bases). V was trimmed by 1 base and J by 0 bases, leaving 9 bases between them. Germline CDR1 SGHVS, CDR2 FNYEAQ. This CDR3 region has 15 residues. The CDR3 region has the DNA TGTGCCAGCAGCTTAGTTACAGGGATGAACACTGAAGCTTTCTTT. It is translated as CASSLVTGMNTEAFF.